This note documents a single T cell receptor (beta chain) sequence. What it recognizes is unknown. The method was immunoSEQ multiplex PCR; TCRdb's version includes in-frame clones alone and lacks a portion of them. Here the sample spans about 73,000 clones, about four fifths being singletons. The CDR3 runs 13 residues. Trimming took 0 bases from V and 5 from J, leaving 6 bases between them. Per germline, CDR1 SGHRS and CDR2 YFSETQ. The sample originates from a study of T cell repertoires and HLA-DP antigens. General study findings and limits: Average cumulative frequency of previously undetected clones was 35% to 40% against one allele and under 60% against the other.

Untouched CD4+ T cells were isolated by negative selection, averaging approximately 98% purity. The chain recombines TRBV5-1 with TRBJ2-1; D unresolved. This sequence originates from a man in his fifties or sixties in good health and CMV-seronegative. The sequenced material came from CD4+ T cells from PBMCs. Here the CDR3 DNA reads TGCGCCAGCAGCTTGGGCATAAACAATGAGCAGTTCTTC. Protein product: CASSLGINNEQFF.